This TCR beta chain was found in a study of somatic mutations in cytotoxic T cells in rheumatoid arthritis. Turning to the study itself: Immediately following diagnosis and ahead of any treatment, patient blood (approximately 30 ml EDTA) was drawn.

In the case of this clone: Antigen specificity is unknown.

The protocol was immunoSEQ multiplex PCR, while the TCRdb copy is restricted to in-frame clones and leaves out a portion. The sample holds roughly 30,000 clones, roughly 80% seen once. Regarding the study as a whole: More than 20% of CD8+ cells belonged to the largest clone in about an eighth of the roughly 65 patients.

Material for sequencing was CD8+ T cells sorted from blood. The receptor comes from an adult with rheumatoid arthritis.

The CDR3 DNA follows: TGTGCCAGCAGTTTAGGAAGAGGGCCTAGGCCCCAGCATTTT. Amino acid sequence: CASSLGRGPRPQHF. V usage is TRBV27 and J usage is TRBJ1-5, with D hard to call. The germline V and J ends were trimmed by 2 bases and 9 bases, with 14 bases remaining between them. The CDR3 is 14 residues long. CDR1 and CDR2 (germline): MNHEY, SMNVEV (reference sequence).